Below, 3 T cell receptor beta chains from the same sample are listed, as sequenced in a study of OX40 agonist ivuxolimab in advanced cancers. TCRdb's copy holds only in-frame clones and misses some; the assay was immunoSEQ multiplex PCR. The profile shows 78,000 or so clones, 85% to 95% of them singletons. This specimen was CD4+ or CD8+ T cells sorted from blood, taken in a trial of the OX40 agonist ivuxolimab. These receptors all come from an adult with an advanced solid tumor such as melanoma, head and neck, liver or kidney cancer.

V is TRBV28 and J is TRBJ2-3; D ambiguous. Trimming removed 7 bases at V and 5 bases at J, with 13 bases between. Germline CDR1 MDHEN, CDR2 SYDVKM. The CDR3 consists of 13 residues. Written as DNA, the CDR3 is TGTGCCAGCACTCCACCCTGGGGAGATACGCAGTATTTT. Translation gives CASTPPWGDTQYF.

The chain recombines TRBV6-5 with TRBJ2-7, with 7 positions matching TRBD1. Trimming at V came to 8 bases and at J to 4 bases, leaving 5 bases not matched to a gene. The CDR3 length is 12 residues. Germline lookup yields CDR1 MNHEY and CDR2 SVGAGI. Here the CDR3 DNA reads TGTGCCAGCTCGGGCAGGGGGTACGAGCAGTACTTC. Its protein product is CASSGRGYEQYF.

The V gene is TRBV5-5, the J gene TRBJ1-1; TRBD1 matches 7 bases. The CDR3 loop spans 13 amino acids. Germline CDR1 reads SGHKS; CDR2 reads YYEKEE (reference sequence). V lost 4 bases, J lost 5 bases, and 5 bases stayed unmatched. CDR3 DNA: TGTGCCAGCAGCCCCGGGACAGTGACTGAAGCTTTCTTT. Encoded protein: CASSPGTVTEAFF.